This T cell receptor (beta chain) is from a study of blood T cell repertoires in COVID-19. Looking at the study overall: Samples representing acute and convalescent COVID-19 were sourced from the United States, Italy and Spain. T cells, B-cell-depleted T cells, or PBMCs supplied cDNA or gDNA.

There are 17 residues in the CDR3. Germline assignment: CDR1 SGHVS and CDR2 FNYEAQ. V lost 5 bases, J lost 2 bases, and 21 bases lay in between. This clone was found once. How the authors handled the data: Quantification of nucleated cells was approximated via reference gene primer amplification. The data were produced by immunoSEQ multiplex PCR, yet TCRdb's version contains in-frame clones alone and is incomplete. That table is the source of V, J and clone size, and D and trimming were worked out from the DNA. The sample lists over 450,000 clones, 85% to 90% seen once, with 0.8% to 0.9% in the top ten. Patients at the Seattle site were enrolled during active infection and followed longitudinally.

Sequenced material: peripheral blood. The TCR was taken from a man between 18 and 35 years old with COVID-19, enrolled during active disease. The chain joins TRBV7-6 to TRBJ2-5; maybe TRBD2 (6 bases). The CDR3 region has the DNA TGTGCCAGCAGCCGACCCCTGTCGGGAGAGTCACAAGAGACCCAGTACTTC. This encodes CASSRPLSGESQETQYF.